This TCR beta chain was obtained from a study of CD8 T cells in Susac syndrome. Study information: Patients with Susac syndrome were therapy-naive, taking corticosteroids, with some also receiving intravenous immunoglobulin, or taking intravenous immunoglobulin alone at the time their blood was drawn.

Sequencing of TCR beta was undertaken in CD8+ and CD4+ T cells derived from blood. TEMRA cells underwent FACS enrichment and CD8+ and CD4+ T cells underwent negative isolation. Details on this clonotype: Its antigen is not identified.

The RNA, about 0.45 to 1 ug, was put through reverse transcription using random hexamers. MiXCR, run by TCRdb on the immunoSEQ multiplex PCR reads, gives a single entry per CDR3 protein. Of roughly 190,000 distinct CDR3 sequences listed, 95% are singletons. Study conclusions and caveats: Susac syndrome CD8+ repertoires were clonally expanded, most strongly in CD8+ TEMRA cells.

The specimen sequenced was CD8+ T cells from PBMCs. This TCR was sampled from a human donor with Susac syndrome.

Written as DNA, the CDR3 is TGCAGTGCTAGAGATCGTCTAGGAGGGTTGAACGAGCAGTACTTC. Protein product: CSARDRLGGLNEQYF. The rearrangement joins TRBV20-1 to TRBJ2-7, with D possibly matching TRBD2 (6 bases). V was pared by 0 bases and J by 5 bases, with 17 bases between. Germline-derived CDR1 and CDR2 are DFQATT and SNEGSKA (reference sequence). The CDR3 covers 15 residues.